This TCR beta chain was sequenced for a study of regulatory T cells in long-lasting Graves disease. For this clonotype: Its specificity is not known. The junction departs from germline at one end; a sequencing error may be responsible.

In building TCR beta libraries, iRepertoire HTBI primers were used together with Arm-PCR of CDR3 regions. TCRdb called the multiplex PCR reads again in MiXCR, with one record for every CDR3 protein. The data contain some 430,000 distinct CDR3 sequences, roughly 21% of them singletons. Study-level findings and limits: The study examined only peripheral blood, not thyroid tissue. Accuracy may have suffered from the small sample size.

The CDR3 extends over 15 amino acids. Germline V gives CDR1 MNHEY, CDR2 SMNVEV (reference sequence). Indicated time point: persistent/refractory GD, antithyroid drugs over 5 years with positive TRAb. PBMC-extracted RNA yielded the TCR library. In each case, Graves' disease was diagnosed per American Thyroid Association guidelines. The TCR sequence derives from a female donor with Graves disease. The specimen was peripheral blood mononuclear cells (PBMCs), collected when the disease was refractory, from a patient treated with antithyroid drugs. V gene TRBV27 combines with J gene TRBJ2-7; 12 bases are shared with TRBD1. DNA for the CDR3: TGTGTCAGCAGTTTAAGGGGGGACAGGGGGCTCGAGCAGTACTTC. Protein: CVSSLRGDRGLEQYF.